Listed below are T cell receptor beta chains from one sample, sequenced in a study of immune evolution from preneoplasia to lung adenocarcinoma. Produced via immunoSEQ multiplex PCR; TCRdb's table is partial and in-frame only. In the table there are several thousand clones, over 60% of which are singletons. Material for sequencing was FFPE adjacent normal lung tissue. These receptor sequences come from a person between 55 and 80 years old with lung adenocarcinoma. CDR3s include the opening cysteine and the closing phenylalanine or tryptophan. The D gene is left open where the match is weak.

d_call,v_call,j_call,cdr3_aa
-,TRBV7-7,TRBJ2-1,CASSLGRGTYNEQFF
-,TRBV11-2,TRBJ1-3,CASIPGISGNTIYF
-,TRBV2,TRBJ2-3,CASSEGGTDTQYF
-,TRBV6-6,TRBJ2-5,CASSYPEKDNQETQYF
-,TRBV19,TRBJ2-3,CASKNVAWSSTDTQYF
-,TRBV7-3,TRBJ2-5,CASPARQETQYF
-,TRBV7-8,TRBJ1-2,CASSVRAEGWGYGYTF
-,TRBV28,TRBJ2-1,CASSPGTKESNEQFF
TRBD1,TRBV18,TRBJ1-5,CASSPNRGPQPQHF
-,TRBV11-3,TRBJ2-2,CASSLVTVGELFF
-,TRBV7-3,TRBJ2-1,CASSLTDNEQFF
TRBD1,TRBV11-2,TRBJ2-5,CASSPPGQGVGRETQYF
TRBD1,TRBV5-8,TRBJ1-3,CASSRQGTGNTIYF
-,TRBV18,TRBJ1-4,CASSPIQGGDEKLFF
-,TRBV7-2,TRBJ2-7,CASSLEGPGNYEQYF
-,TRBV4-1,TRBJ1-4,CASSLEGGATNEKLFF
-,TRBV9,TRBJ2-2,CASSVAPGVDTGELFF
-,TRBV20-1,TRBJ1-6,CSARGNSPLHF
-,TRBV30,TRBJ1-5,CAWFIGTPTGSNQPQHF
-,TRBV7-6,TRBJ1-1,CASSLQAAVDTEAFF
-,TRBV10-1,TRBJ2-2,CASSALPGVGELFF
TRBD2,TRBV9,TRBJ2-2,CASSVASPLAGGHGELFF